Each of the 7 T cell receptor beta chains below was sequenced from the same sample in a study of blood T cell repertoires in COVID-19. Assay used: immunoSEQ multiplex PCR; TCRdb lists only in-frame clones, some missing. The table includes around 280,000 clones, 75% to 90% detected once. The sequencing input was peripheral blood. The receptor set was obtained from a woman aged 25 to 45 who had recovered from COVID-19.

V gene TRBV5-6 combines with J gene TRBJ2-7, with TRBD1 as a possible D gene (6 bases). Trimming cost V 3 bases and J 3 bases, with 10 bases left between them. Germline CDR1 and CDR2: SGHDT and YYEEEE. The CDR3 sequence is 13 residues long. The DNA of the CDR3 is TGTGCCAGCAGCTCTACAGGGATCTACGAGCAGTACTTC. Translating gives CASSSTGIYEQYF.

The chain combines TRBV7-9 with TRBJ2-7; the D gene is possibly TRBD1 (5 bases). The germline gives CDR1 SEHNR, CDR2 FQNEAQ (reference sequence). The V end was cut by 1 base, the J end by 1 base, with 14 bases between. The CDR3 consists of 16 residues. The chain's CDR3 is CASSLGVGDSSYEQYF. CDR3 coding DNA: TGTGCCAGCAGCTTAGGCGTAGGGGATAGTTCCTACGAGCAGTACTTC.

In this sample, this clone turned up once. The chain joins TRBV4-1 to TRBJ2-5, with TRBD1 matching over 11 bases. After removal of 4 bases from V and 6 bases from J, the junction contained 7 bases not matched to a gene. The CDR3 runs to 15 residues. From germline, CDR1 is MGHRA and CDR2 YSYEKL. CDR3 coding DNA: TGCGCCAGCAGCCCTCGGACAGGGGGCGAGAAGACCCAGTACTTC. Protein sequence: CASSPRTGGEKTQYF.

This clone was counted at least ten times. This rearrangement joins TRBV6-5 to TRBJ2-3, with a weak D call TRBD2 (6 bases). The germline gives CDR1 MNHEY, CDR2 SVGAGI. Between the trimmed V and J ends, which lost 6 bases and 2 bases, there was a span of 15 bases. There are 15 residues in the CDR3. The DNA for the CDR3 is TGTGCCAGCAGCGTCGGGCGGGGAGTCACAGATACGCAGTATTTT. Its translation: CASSVGRGVTDTQYF.

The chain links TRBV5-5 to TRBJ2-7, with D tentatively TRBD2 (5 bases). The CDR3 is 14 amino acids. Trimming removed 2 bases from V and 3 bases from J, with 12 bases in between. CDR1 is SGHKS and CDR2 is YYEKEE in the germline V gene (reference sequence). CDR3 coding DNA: TGTGCCAGCAGCTTCGAGCGGAAACTCTACGAGCAGTACTTC. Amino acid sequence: CASSFERKLYEQYF.

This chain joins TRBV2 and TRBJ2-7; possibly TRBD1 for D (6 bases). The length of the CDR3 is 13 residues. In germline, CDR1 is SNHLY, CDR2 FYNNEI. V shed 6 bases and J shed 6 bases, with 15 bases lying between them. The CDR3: CASRETRGGEQYF. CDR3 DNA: TGTGCCAGCAGAGAGACCAGGGGTGGCGAGCAGTACTTC.

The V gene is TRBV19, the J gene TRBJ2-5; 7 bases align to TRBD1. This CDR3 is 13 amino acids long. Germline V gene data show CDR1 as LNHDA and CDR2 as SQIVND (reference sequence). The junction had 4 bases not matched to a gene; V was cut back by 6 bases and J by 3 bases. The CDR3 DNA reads TGTGCCAGTAGACAGGGGATGGAAGAGACCCAGTACTTC. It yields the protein CASRQGMEETQYF.